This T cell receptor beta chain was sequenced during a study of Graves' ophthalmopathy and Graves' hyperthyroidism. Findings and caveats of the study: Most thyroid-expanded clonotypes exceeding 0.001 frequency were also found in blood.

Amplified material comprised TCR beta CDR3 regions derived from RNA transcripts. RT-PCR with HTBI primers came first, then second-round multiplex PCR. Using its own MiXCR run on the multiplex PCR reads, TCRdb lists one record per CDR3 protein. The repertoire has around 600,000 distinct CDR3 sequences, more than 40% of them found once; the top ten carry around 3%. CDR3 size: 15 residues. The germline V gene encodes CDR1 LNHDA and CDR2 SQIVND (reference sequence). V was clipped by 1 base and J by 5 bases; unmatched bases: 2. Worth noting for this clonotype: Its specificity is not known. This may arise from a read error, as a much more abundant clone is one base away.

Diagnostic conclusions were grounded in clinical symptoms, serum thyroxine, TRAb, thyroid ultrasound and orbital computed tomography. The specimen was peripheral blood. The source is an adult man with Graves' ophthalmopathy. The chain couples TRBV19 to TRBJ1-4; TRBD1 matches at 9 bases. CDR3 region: CASSIGGTGNEKLFF. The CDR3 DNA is TGTGCCAGTAGTATAGGGGGGACAGGGAATGAAAAACTGTTTTTT. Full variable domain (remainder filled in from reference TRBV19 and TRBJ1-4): DGGITQSPKYLFRKEGQNVTLSCEQNLNHDAMYWYRQDPGQGLRLIYYSQIVNDFQKGDIAEGYSVSREKKESFPLTVTSAQKNPTAFYLCASSIGGTGNEKLFFGSGTQLSVL.